The 27 T cell receptor beta chains reported below all come from one sample, sequenced in a study of T cell changes during pregnancy in multiple sclerosis. The table came from immunoSEQ multiplex PCR; TCRdb's copy has only in-frame clones and leaves some out. The sample includes around 96,000 clones, 94% of them seen just once. Here the sequenced sample was peripheral blood, taken after pregnancy. These TCRs come from a female donor in good health, enrolled as a control in a pregnancy study.

Only one count was recorded for this clone. The chain joins TRBV6-1 to TRBJ1-6; tentative D call: TRBD1 (6 bases). Germline loops: CDR1 MNHNS, CDR2 SASEGT. This CDR3 has 13 amino acids. Trimming took 7 bases from V and 7 from J, leaving 11 bases between them. This CDR3 is CASKAQGNSPLHF. The CDR3 DNA reads as TGTGCCAGCAAAGCACAGGGAAATTCACCCCTCCACTTT.

V usage is TRBV7-2 and J usage is TRBJ2-1, with D possibly being TRBD2 (6 bases). Trimming took 5 bases from V and 0 from J, leaving 14 bases between them. The CDR3 covers 16 residues. The germline V gene encodes CDR1 SGHTA and CDR2 FQGNSA. The CDR3 region is CASSLEGLLSYNEQFF. CDR3 DNA sequence: TGTGCCAGCAGCCTGGAGGGCCTTCTCTCCTACAATGAGCAGTTCTTC.

The V gene is TRBV5-4, the J gene TRBJ2-7; a possible D gene is TRBD1 (5 bases). Germline V gene data show CDR1 as SGHNT and CDR2 as YYREEE (reference sequence). CDR3 length equals 14 residues. The ends were cut back, 0 bases at V and 2 bases at J, with 9 bases in the middle. CDR3 in amino acids: CASSLERGPYEQYF. In nucleotides, the CDR3 is TGTGCCAGCAGCTTGGAAAGGGGCCCCTACGAGCAGTACTTC. The full variable domain, with the rest looked up from reference TRBV5-4 and TRBJ2-7, is ETGVTQSPTHLIKTRGQQVTLRCSSQSGHNTVSWYQQALGQGPQFIFQYYREEENGRGNFPPRFSGLQFPNYSSELNVNALELDDSALYLCASSLERGPYEQYFGPGTRLTVT.

This rearrangement joins TRBV5-3 to TRBJ2-1, with TRBD1 as a possible D gene (6 bases). TRBV5-3 qualifies as an ORF whose function is uncertain. This CDR3 contains 15 residues. V was shortened by 0 bases and J by 2 bases, with 9 bases between the two germline ends. CDR3 amino acids: CARSLEQGTYNEQFF. DNA of the CDR3: TGTGCCAGAAGCTTGGAACAGGGAACCTACAATGAGCAGTTCTTC.

The chain recombines TRBV6-5 with TRBJ2-7, with 7 bases matching TRBD1. The CDR3 contains 15 residues. The V gene end was trimmed by 0 bases and the J gene end by 0 bases; junction bases not matched to a gene: 2. CDR1 and CDR2 from the germline V gene are MNHEY and SVGAGI. The CDR3 protein is CASSYSDRISYEQYF. Written as DNA, the CDR3 is TGTGCCAGCAGTTACTCGGACAGGATCTCCTACGAGCAGTACTTC.

The chain couples TRBV6-5 to TRBJ1-2; D is uncertain. Looked up from germline, CDR1 is MNHEY and CDR2 is SVGAGI. The CDR3 spans 13 residues. Trimming took 6 bases from V and 0 from J, leaving 8 bases between them. CDR3 sequence (DNA): TGTGCCAGCAGCAAGGGAGCTAACTATGGCTACACCTTC. This translates into CASSKGANYGYTF.

The J gene is TRBJ2-3, the V gene TRBV5-6, with D unresolved. Deletions cut 1 base from V and 2 bases from J, with 14 bases between. This CDR3 has 16 amino acids. Germline values: CDR1 SGHDT, CDR2 YYEEEE. The CDR3 protein is CASSLSSGSSTDTQYF. CDR3 DNA sequence: TGTGCCAGCAGCTTGAGCTCAGGCAGCTCCACAGATACGCAGTATTTT. Complete variable domain (other parts from reference TRBV5-6 and TRBJ2-3): DAGVTQSPTHLIKTRGQQVTLRCSPKSGHDTVSWYQQALGQGPQFIFQYYEEEERQRGNFPDRFSGHQFPNYSSELNVNALLLGDSALYLCASSLSSGSSTDTQYFGPGTRLTVL.

The chain employs TRBV30 and TRBJ2-3; TRBD2 matches at 12 bases. This CDR3 spans 16 amino acids. With 4 bases clipped from V and 0 bases from J, the junction kept 5 bases outside the gene matches. Germline V gene data show CDR1 as GTSNPN and CDR2 as SVGIG (reference sequence). The CDR3: CAWTPGTSGSTDTQYF. The DNA of the CDR3 is TGTGCCTGGACCCCCGGGACTAGCGGGAGCACAGATACGCAGTATTTT.

The rearrangement links TRBV29-1 to TRBJ2-1, with 11 nucleotides matching TRBD2. V shed 0 bases and J 5 bases; nucleotides not matched to a gene: 12. This CDR3 has 18 amino acids. Germline loops: CDR1 SQVTM, CDR2 ANQGSEA. CDR3 sequence: CSVEDLPSTSGTHNEQFF. The CDR3 DNA sequence: TGCAGCGTTGAAGATCTTCCCTCGACTAGCGGGACACACAATGAGCAGTTCTTC.

The chain carries TRBV9 and TRBJ2-1, with D possibly TRBD2 on 5 matching bases. The V end lost 5 bases, the J end lost 13 bases, and 16 bases lay between the germline ends. The CDR3 runs 12 residues. Per germline, CDR1 SGDLS and CDR2 YYNGEE. The CDR3 sequence: CASRPSEGRQFF. Written as DNA, the CDR3 is TGTGCCAGCAGACCTAGTGAGGGTCGACAGTTCTTC.

This sequence joins TRBV18 and TRBJ2-2; a possible D gene is TRBD1 (5 bases). The CDR3 runs to 14 residues. The V end was cut by 5 bases, the J end by 5 bases, with 12 bases between. Germline V lookup: CDR1 KGHSH, CDR2 LQKENI. The CDR3 nucleotides are TGTGCCAGCTCATCCAGGGTTAGGACCGGGGAGCTGTTTTTT. This sequence encodes CASSSRVRTGELFF.

This chain connects TRBV7-9 to TRBJ2-1, with a tentative D call TRBD2 (6 bases). Germline CDR1 SEHNR, CDR2 FQNEAQ (reference sequence). Trimming left V 11 bases short and J 4 bases short, with 18 bases between. The CDR3 has 14 residues. The CDR3 DNA reads as TGTGCCTCACGGGGTAGCGGCTTATACAATGAGCAGTTCTTC. Its protein product is CASRGSGLYNEQFF. Based on the CDR3 plus reference TRBV7-9 and TRBJ2-1, the full variable domain is DTGVSQNPRHKITKRGQNVTFRCDPISEHNRLYWYRQTLGQGPEFLTYFQNEAQLEKSRLLSDRFSAERPKGSFSTLEIQRTEQGDSAMYLCASRGSGLYNEQFFGPGTRLTVL.

This clone was detected once. CDR3 loop: CASSLAGTGGDTQYF. The CDR3 nucleotides read TGCGCCAGCAGCTTGGCCGGGACAGGGGGCGATACGCAGTATTTT. The rearrangement joins TRBV5-1 to TRBJ2-3; the match to TRBD1 covers 12 bases. The CDR3 length is 15 residues. Germline CDR1 and CDR2: SGHRS and YFSETQ. The trim removed 0 bases at V and 6 bases at J, leaving 2 bases unmatched.

The V and J genes are TRBV28 and TRBJ2-3; D is perhaps TRBD2 (6 bases). Germline V gene sequence: CDR1 MDHEN, CDR2 SYDVKM. The CDR3 is 14 amino acids. V was trimmed by 3 bases and J by 4 bases, leaving 11 bases between them. The CDR3 is CASSLGGVPDTQYF. The CDR3 bases are TGTGCCAGCAGTTTGGGCGGGGTTCCAGATACGCAGTATTTT.

This clone was seen once. The chain carries TRBV19 and TRBJ1-1; D might be TRBD1 (5 bases). The CDR3 contains 14 residues. Germline V gene lookup returns CDR1 LNHDA and CDR2 SQIVND (reference sequence). The V end was cut by 6 bases, the J end by 0 bases, with 11 bases between. The CDR3 spells CASRGRGVNTEAFF. In DNA, the CDR3 is TGTGCCAGTAGGGGACGGGGGGTGAACACTGAAGCTTTCTTT.

V is TRBV5-1 and J is TRBJ2-5, with TRBD2 identical over 8 bases. From germline, CDR1 is SGHRS and CDR2 YFSETQ. The CDR3 totals 14 residues. J lost 5 bases, V lost 4 bases, and 7 bases had no gene match. The CDR3 nucleotides read TGCGCCAGCAGCCCCGGGGGGGGTTGGGAGACCCAGTACTTC. It is translated as CASSPGGGWETQYF.

The rearrangement uses TRBV11-2 and TRBJ1-4, with D hard to call. V lost 2 bases to trimming and J lost 9 bases, with 7 bases between them. Germline values: CDR1 SGHAT, CDR2 FQNNGV. The CDR3 is made up of 12 amino acids. The CDR3 DNA follows: TGTGCCAGCAGCTTAAATGGGCAAAAACTGTTTTTT. Its translation: CASSLNGQKLFF.

In this sample, this clone turned up once. The V gene is TRBV6-5, the J gene TRBJ2-7; TRBD1 aligns across 7 bases. V shed 6 bases, J shed 2 bases, and the junction held 7 bases outside the gene matches. The length of the CDR3 is 14 residues. The germline gives CDR1 MNHEY, CDR2 SVGAGI. CDR3 amino acids: CASSQTGPAYEQYF. For the CDR3, the DNA is TGTGCCAGCAGCCAGACAGGGCCGGCCTACGAGCAGTACTTC.

This chain links TRBV5-1 with TRBJ1-1, with 7 bases identical to TRBD1. The CDR3 has 14 amino acids. Per germline, CDR1 SGHRS and CDR2 YFSETQ. V was clipped by 2 bases and J by 3 bases; unmatched bases: 4. The CDR3 region has the DNA TGCGCCAGCAGCTTCACAGGGGCTGACACTGAAGCTTTCTTT. Amino acids: CASSFTGADTEAFF.

The CDR3 protein is CASSAVRLGTYEQYF. Written as DNA, the CDR3 is TGTGCCAGCAGTGCGGTCCGACTAGGTACTTACGAGCAGTACTTC. The chain combines TRBV28 with TRBJ2-7; the D gene is possibly TRBD2 (6 bases). From germline, CDR1 is MDHEN and CDR2 SYDVKM. The CDR3 has 15 amino acids. The germline V and J ends were trimmed by 5 bases and 4 bases, with 18 bases remaining between them.

The CDR3, as DNA: TGTGCCAGCAGCTTGGATGCGGGAAAAGAGACCCAGTACTTC. It is translated as CASSLDAGKETQYF. This chain joins TRBV5-4 and TRBJ2-5; the D gene is possibly TRBD2 (6 bases). The germline CDR1 and CDR2 sequences are SGHNT and YYREEE (reference sequence). The CDR3 has 14 amino acids. V was pared by 0 bases and J by 3 bases, with 9 bases between.

The sample holds a few counts of this clone. The V and J genes are TRBV7-9 and TRBJ1-4; 8 bases agree with TRBD1. Germline V gene lookup returns CDR1 SEHNR and CDR2 FQNEAQ (reference sequence). The length of the CDR3 is 15 residues. V gave up 5 bases and J gave up 8 bases; unmatched junction bases: 10. The DNA of the CDR3 is TGTGCCAGCAGCCCCGGGACAGGTTCGGGGGAAAAACTGTTTTTT. It translates to CASSPGTGSGEKLFF.

CDR3 in DNA: TGTGCCAGCAGCGTAGTGAGTAACAATGAGCAGTTCTTC. It is translated as CASSVVSNNEQFF. The chain uses TRBV9 and TRBJ2-1; D not certain. Germline V gene sequence: CDR1 SGDLS, CDR2 YYNGEE. CDR3 length equals 13 residues. Trimming removed 0 bases from V and 5 bases from J, with 6 bases in between.

The CDR3 DNA follows: TGTGCCAGCAGCCGGAGCGGGAAGAGCACCGGGGAGCTGTTTTTT. Protein sequence: CASSRSGKSTGELFF. The chain is built from TRBV13 and TRBJ2-2, with 7 bases identical to TRBD2. Germline V gives CDR1 PRHDT, CDR2 FYEKMQ (reference sequence). V was pared by 5 bases and J by 4 bases, with 7 bases of the junction left unmatched. This CDR3 is 15 amino acids long. The whole variable domain, filled in from reference TRBV13 and TRBJ2-2, reads AAGVIQSPRHLIKEKRETATLKCYPIPRHDTVYWYQQGPGQDPQFLISFYEKMQSDKGSIPDRFSAQQFSDYHSELNMSSLELGDSALYFCASSRSGKSTGELFFGEGSRLTVL.

The chain links TRBV11-2 to TRBJ2-7; maybe TRBD2 (5 bases). Germline-derived CDR1 and CDR2 are SGHAT and FQNNGV. CDR3 length: 15 amino acids. The V and J ends lost 2 bases and 5 bases respectively, with 16 bases between them. The CDR3 here is CASSLSSTRSNEQYF. CDR3 bases: TGTGCCAGCAGCTTAAGCTCTACTAGAAGTAACGAGCAGTACTTC. Filled out from reference TRBV11-2 and TRBJ2-7, the complete variable domain reads EAGVAQSPRYKIIEKRQSVAFWCNPISGHATLYWYQQILGQGPKLLIQFQNNGVVDDSQLPKDRFSAERLKGVDSTLKIQPAKLEDSAVYLCASSLSSTRSNEQYFGPGTRLTVT.

This clone was found a few times. The chain is built from TRBV5-5 and TRBJ1-5; D perhaps matches TRBD1 (5 bases). The germline V gene has CDR1 SGHKS and CDR2 YYEKEE (reference sequence). V was clipped by 0 bases and J by 5 bases, with 9 bases between them. The CDR3 contains 14 residues. The CDR3 protein is CASSLEGVDQPQHF. The CDR3 DNA is TGTGCCAGCAGCTTGGAAGGGGTCGATCAGCCCCAGCATTTT.

The gene calls are TRBV5-8 and TRBJ2-1; D perhaps matches TRBD1 (6 bases). V was shortened by 1 base and J by 2 bases, with 7 bases between the two germline ends. Germline V lookup: CDR1 SGHTS, CDR2 YDEGEE. The CDR3 is made up of 14 amino acids. CDR3: CASSLTGTYNEQFF. CDR3 in DNA: TGTGCCAGCAGCTTGACAGGGACCTACAATGAGCAGTTCTTC.